This is a list of T cell receptor beta chains from one sample in a study of T cells in lung cancer brain metastases. Only in-frame clones appear in the TCRdb table, and some are missing; sequencing was by immunoSEQ multiplex PCR. The table records about 7,000 clones, roughly 85% of them present only once. The sequenced material came from tumor tissue from the primary lung tumor. The receptors were gathered from a man over 45 with non-small cell lung cancer. Both conserved end residues are part of each CDR3. The D gene is left open where the match is weak. The size entry is marked missing in some rows and otherwise reads once, few, many or a size class.

J: TRBJ1-2; D: -; size: -; V: TRBV6-5; CDR3: CASARDQNYGYTF; DNA: TGTGCCAGCGCTCGGGACCAGAACTATGGCTACACCTTC
J: TRBJ2-3; D: -; size: -; V: TRBV6-1; CDR3: CASSLDRSPDTQYF; DNA: TGTGCCAGCAGTCTTGACAGATCGCCAGATACGCAGTATTTT
J: TRBJ2-3; D: -; size: -; V: TRBV7-7; CDR3: CASSPRRFSGVADTQYF; DNA: TGTGCTAGCAGCCCCCGTCGGTTCTCCGGAGTGGCAGATACGCAGTATTTT
J: TRBJ1-3; D: -; size: -; V: TRBV9; CDR3: CASSVTGSGNTIYF; DNA: TGTGCCAGCAGCGTAACGGGATCTGGAAACACCATATATTTT
J: TRBJ2-5; D: TRBD2; size: -; V: TRBV4-2; CDR3: CASNVAGQETQYF; DNA: TGTGCCAGCAACGTAGCGGGGCAAGAGACCCAGTACTTC
J: TRBJ1-5; D: TRBD1; size: -; V: TRBV15; CDR3: CATSRGTGFQPQHF; DNA: TGTGCCACCAGCAGAGGGACAGGGTTTCAGCCCCAGCATTTT
J: TRBJ2-1; D: -; size: once; V: TRBV6-1; CDR3: CASSDLGQQGSYNEQFF; DNA: TGTGCCAGCAGTGATCTTGGACAGCAAGGCTCCTACAATGAGCAGTTCTTC
J: TRBJ1-5; D: -; size: -; V: TRBV7-9; CDR3: CASSTGLNQPQHF; DNA: TGTGCCAGCAGCACGGGACTCAATCAGCCCCAGCATTTT
J: TRBJ1-5; D: -; size: -; V: TRBV30; CDR3: CAWSVLGRGNQPQHF; DNA: TGTGCCTGGAGTGTGTTGGGCAGGGGCAATCAGCCCCAGCATTTT
J: TRBJ1-3; D: -; size: once; V: TRBV2; CDR3: CASGETDSSGNTIYF; DNA: TGTGCCAGCGGGGAGACAGACAGCTCTGGAAATACCATATATTTT
J: TRBJ2-1; D: -; size: -; V: TRBV13; CDR3: CASSFFDGDEQFF; DNA: TGTGCCAGCAGCTTTTTTGACGGCGATGAGCAGTTCTTC
J: TRBJ1-1; D: -; size: -; V: TRBV7-9; CDR3: CASSLGGRENTEAFF; DNA: TGTGCCAGCAGCTTAGGAGGCAGGGAGAACACTGAAGCTTTCTTT
J: TRBJ1-1; D: -; size: -; V: TRBV7-8; CDR3: CASSFFLSLTGNTEAFF; DNA: TGTGCCAGCAGCTTTTTCCTCTCTCTAACAGGAAACACTGAAGCTTTCTTT
J: TRBJ1-2; D: -; size: -; V: TRBV5-4; CDR3: CASSLRSGLYGYTF; DNA: TGTGCCAGCAGCTTGAGGTCAGGGCTCTATGGCTACACCTTC
J: TRBJ1-1; D: TRBD1; size: -; V: TRBV29-1; CDR3: CSAHRDRNEAFF; DNA: TGCAGCGCCCACCGGGACAGAAATGAAGCTTTCTTT
J: TRBJ1-2; D: TRBD1; size: -; V: TRBV5-1; CDR3: CASSIGQGGGYTF; DNA: TGCGCCAGCAGCATCGGACAGGGTGGTGGCTACACCTTC
J: TRBJ2-5; D: -; size: -; V: TRBV7-2; CDR3: CASSLFRTTSGETQYF; DNA: TGTGCCAGCAGCTTATTTAGGACAACAAGCGGGGAGACCCAGTACTTC
J: TRBJ1-6; D: -; size: -; V: TRBV6-4; CDR3: CASSETEDNSPLHF; DNA: TGTGCCAGCAGTGAGACAGAGGATAATTCACCCCTCCACTTT
J: TRBJ2-3; D: TRBD2; size: -; V: TRBV5-4; CDR3: CASSFKTSGGFTDTQYF; DNA: TGTGCCAGCAGCTTTAAAACTAGCGGGGGATTCACAGATACGCAGTATTTT
J: TRBJ2-5; D: TRBD2; size: few; V: TRBV18; CDR3: CASLAAGGSKETQYF; DNA: TGTGCCAGTCTCGCAGCGGGGGGATCAAAAGAGACCCAGTACTTC
J: TRBJ2-3; D: -; size: -; V: TRBV7-2; CDR3: CASSSYSDTQYF; DNA: TGTGCCAGCAGCTCCTATTCAGATACGCAGTATTTT
J: TRBJ1-1; D: TRBD1; size: -; V: TRBV30; CDR3: CAGASLGTENTEAFF; DNA: TGTGCCGGGGCTTCTCTAGGGACAGAGAACACTGAAGCTTTCTTT